Following are 27 T cell receptor beta chains from one sample sequenced in a study of T cell changes during pregnancy in multiple sclerosis. This table comes from immunoSEQ multiplex PCR, and its TCRdb copy is limited to in-frame clones, with some not included. Of 50,000 to 65,000 clones listed, 90% are singletons. The sequencing here drew on peripheral blood, taken in the first trimester of pregnancy. These receptors originate from a female donor in good health, enrolled as a control in a pregnancy study.

The chain is built from TRBV19 and TRBJ2-2; 9 nucleotides align to TRBD2. The germline V gene encodes CDR1 LNHDA and CDR2 SQIVND (reference sequence). This CDR3 has 14 amino acids. V was pared by 8 bases and J by 6 bases, with 7 bases of the junction left unmatched. The CDR3 DNA follows: TGTGCCAGTGGGACTAGCTCGGCCCCCGGGGAGCTGTTTTTT. Amino acid sequence: CASGTSSAPGELFF.

This clone is medium-sized (0.01 to 0.1%) within its sample. J is TRBJ1-1 and V is TRBV5-1, with no clear D. Germline V gene sequence: CDR1 SGHRS, CDR2 YFSETQ. V was shortened by 2 bases and J by 5 bases, with 16 bases between the two germline ends. This CDR3 region has 15 residues. Here the CDR3 reads CASSFGRASETEAFF. In DNA form, the CDR3 reads TGCGCCAGCAGCTTCGGGAGGGCTTCGGAAACTGAAGCTTTCTTT.

The chain combines TRBV2 with TRBJ2-1, with 9 bases aligning to TRBD1. The CDR3 has 13 amino acids. V lost 6 bases, J lost 9 bases, and 6 bases stayed unmatched. Germline-derived CDR1 and CDR2 are SNHLY and FYNNEI. CDR3 amino acids: CASSGQGWGEQFF. In DNA form, the CDR3 reads TGTGCCAGCAGCGGACAGGGGTGGGGTGAGCAGTTCTTC.

The gene calls are TRBV7-6 and TRBJ2-3; 15 bases are shared with TRBD2. V trimming: 4 bases; J trimming: 3 bases; junction bases outside the gene matches: 8. The length of the CDR3 is 18 residues. The germline gives CDR1 SGHVS, CDR2 FNYEAQ. The CDR3 spells CASSSGLAGGQRTDTQYF. CDR3 bases: TGTGCCAGCAGCTCCGGACTAGCGGGGGGGCAACGGACAGATACGCAGTATTTT. Filled out from reference TRBV7-6 and TRBJ2-3, the complete variable domain reads GAGVSQSPRYKVTKRGQDVALRCDPISGHVSLYWYRQALGQGPEFLTYFNYEAQQDKSGLPNDRFSAERPEGSISTLTIQRTEQRDSAMYRCASSSGLAGGQRTDTQYFGPGTRLTVL.

The rearrangement joins TRBV4-2 to TRBJ1-1; no definite D call. CDR3 length equals 16 residues. Germline CDR1 reads LGHNA; CDR2 reads YNFKEQ. Trimming shortened V by 4 bases and J by 1 base, and 16 bases separated the two germline ends. DNA of the CDR3: TGTGCCAGCAGCCCCGGTCTCTCTCTGTGGAACACTGAAGCTTTCTTT. This sequence encodes CASSPGLSLWNTEAFF.

The rearrangement links TRBV6-1 to TRBJ2-3; 7 nucleotides align to TRBD2. The CDR3 totals 16 residues. J was trimmed by 1 base and V by 3 bases; bases with no gene match: 7. CDR1 and CDR2 (germline): MNHNS, SASEGT. The DNA for the CDR3 is TGTGCCAGCAGTGAGATCCGGGGGGAGGGCACAGATACGCAGTATTTT. This translates into CASSEIRGEGTDTQYF.

The chain couples TRBV11-2 to TRBJ2-3; D is uncertain. Germline CDR1 and CDR2: SGHAT and FQNNGV. V gave up 1 base and J gave up 0 bases, with 11 bases separating them. CDR3 length: 16 residues. The CDR3 DNA reads TGTGCCAGCAGCTTAGTGGAGCCCCGAAGCACAGATACGCAGTATTTT. It is translated as CASSLVEPRSTDTQYF.

The rearrangement joins TRBV18 to TRBJ1-1, with D possibly matching TRBD1 (6 bases). The CDR3 contains 15 residues. V lost 5 bases to trimming and J lost 1 base, with 14 bases between them. From germline, CDR1 is KGHSH and CDR2 LQKENI. As DNA, the CDR3 is TGTGCCAGCTCATACCTGGACAGTCCGAACACTGAAGCTTTCTTT. Translation: CASSYLDSPNTEAFF.

This clone was detected ten times or more. CDR3 coding DNA: TGTGCCAGTTCCAGGGGCACTGAAGCTTTCTTT. Translated: CASSRGTEAFF. V is TRBV27 and J is TRBJ1-1; a weak D match, TRBD1 (6 bases). CDR1 is MNHEY and CDR2 is SMNVEV in the germline V gene (reference sequence). The CDR3 sequence is 11 residues long. V dropped 9 bases and J dropped 4 bases, with 9 bases sitting between them.

The genes are TRBV11-2 and TRBJ2-7, with 7 bases aligning to TRBD2. The CDR3 consists of 13 residues. The germline gives CDR1 SGHAT, CDR2 FQNNGV. Losses at the gene ends were 9 bases for V and 5 bases for J; bases not matched to a gene: 10. CDR3 sequence: CASRLAHGNEQYF. CDR3 DNA sequence: TGTGCCAGTAGACTAGCCCATGGCAACGAGCAGTACTTC.

The chain employs TRBV5-1 and TRBJ1-2; D ambiguous. This CDR3 is built from 13 residues. Germline CDR1 reads SGHRS; CDR2 reads YFSETQ. Trimming removed 2 bases at V and 6 bases at J, with 11 bases between. The CDR3 coding sequence is TGCGCCAGCAGCTTTAGAACCGGGGATGGCTACACCTTC. Its translation is CASSFRTGDGYTF.

V and J are TRBV7-9 and TRBJ1-3; TRBD1 matches at 10 bases. The CDR3 contains 16 residues. Looked up from germline, CDR1 is SEHNR and CDR2 is FQNEAQ (reference sequence). Losses at the gene ends were 1 base for V and 4 bases for J; bases not matched to a gene: 4. The CDR3 loop reads CASSLGDRGTGNTIYF. In DNA, the CDR3 is TGTGCCAGCAGCTTAGGGGACAGGGGAACGGGAAACACCATATATTTT.

CDR3 nucleotide sequence: TGTGCCAGCAGGCAACAGGGGCCAAATTCACCCCTCCACTTT. Its protein is CASRQQGPNSPLHF. The chain combines TRBV7-2 with TRBJ1-6, with TRBD1 matching over 7 bases. V was pared by 6 bases and J by 7 bases, with 6 bases of the junction left unmatched. The CDR3 covers 14 residues. Germline V gives CDR1 SGHTA, CDR2 FQGNSA. The whole variable domain, filled in from reference TRBV7-2 and TRBJ1-6, reads GAGVSQSPSNKVTEKGKDVELRCDPISGHTALYWYRQSLGQGLEFLIYFQGNSAPDKSGLPSDRFSAERTGGSVSTLTIQRTQQEDSAVYLCASRQQGPNSPLHFGNGTRLTVT.

J is TRBJ1-6 and V is TRBV19; a possible D gene is TRBD1 (5 bases). Trimming pared 5 bases from V and 9 bases from J, leaving 14 bases between. The CDR3 length is 14 residues. Germline CDR1 LNHDA, CDR2 SQIVND (reference sequence). This chain's CDR3 is CASSHIRDSSPLHF. As DNA, the CDR3 is TGTGCCAGTAGTCATATCAGGGATAGTTCACCCCTCCACTTT.

The chain recombines TRBV5-1 with TRBJ1-2; no clear D. Per germline, CDR1 SGHRS and CDR2 YFSETQ. V gave up 7 bases and J gave up 2 bases, with 9 bases separating them. CDR3 length equals 12 residues. CDR3 amino acids: CASSEANYGYTF. CDR3 sequence (DNA): TGCGCCAGCTCCGAAGCCAACTATGGCTACACCTTC.

The rearrangement links TRBV14 to TRBJ2-7; TRBD2 matches 7 bases. Germline CDR1 reads SGHDN; CDR2 reads FVKESK. The trim removed 3 bases at V and 1 base at J, leaving 3 bases unmatched. The CDR3 is 14 amino acids. CDR3 in amino acids: CASSHAGGSYEQYF. The CDR3 DNA sequence: TGTGCCAGCAGCCACGCCGGGGGGTCCTACGAGCAGTACTTC.

V is TRBV11-3 and J is TRBJ1-1, with D uncertain. CDR1 and CDR2 (germline): SGHNT, YENEEA. Trimming removed 1 base from V and 1 base from J, with 10 bases in between. The CDR3 consists of 15 residues. The CDR3, as DNA: TGTGCCAGCAGCTTAGGCGAATATGCGAACACTGAAGCTTTCTTT. Its protein product is CASSLGEYANTEAFF.

The chain joins TRBV7-9 to TRBJ2-7, with 7 positions matching TRBD1. Trimming at V came to 2 bases and at J to 3 bases, leaving 4 bases not matched to a gene. The CDR3 runs 14 residues. Germline assignment: CDR1 SEHNR and CDR2 FQNEAQ (reference sequence). The DNA for the CDR3 is TGTGCCAGCAGCTTAACCGGACAGGACTACGAGCAGTACTTC. As protein: CASSLTGQDYEQYF.

V usage is TRBV28 and J usage is TRBJ1-3; D possibly corresponds to TRBD1 (5 bases). Looked up from germline, CDR1 is MDHEN and CDR2 is SYDVKM. V shed 8 bases and J shed 0 bases, with 17 bases lying between them. The CDR3 has 16 residues. The CDR3 loop is CASFSQGPFSGNTIYF. DNA of the CDR3: TGTGCCAGCTTTTCGCAGGGTCCTTTCTCTGGAAACACCATATATTTT.

This rearrangement joins TRBV19 to TRBJ1-1; maybe TRBD1 (6 bases). This CDR3 has 13 amino acids. Per the germline V gene, CDR1 is LNHDA and CDR2 is SQIVND (reference sequence). Deletions cut 5 bases from V and 3 bases from J, with 10 bases between. The CDR3 DNA reads TGTGCCAGTAGTCGAGGACAGTACACTGAAGCTTTCTTT. It encodes CASSRGQYTEAFF. Full variable domain (rest looked up from reference TRBV19 and TRBJ1-1): DGGITQSPKYLFRKEGQNVTLSCEQNLNHDAMYWYRQDPGQGLRLIYYSQIVNDFQKGDIAEGYSVSREKKESFPLTVTSAQKNPTAFYLCASSRGQYTEAFFGQGTRLTVV.

The rearrangement joins TRBV6-5 to TRBJ2-2; D is unresolved. The V end was cut by 6 bases, the J end by 5 bases, with 7 bases between. CDR1 MNHEY and CDR2 SVGAGI come from the germline V gene. There are 12 residues in the CDR3. CDR3 region: CASREQTGELFF. CDR3 DNA: TGTGCCAGCAGGGAGCAAACCGGGGAGCTGTTTTTT.

The chain carries TRBV2 and TRBJ1-2, with a weak D call TRBD1 (5 bases). The germline V gene encodes CDR1 SNHLY and CDR2 FYNNEI. V was clipped by 11 bases and J by 4 bases, with 14 bases between them. This CDR3 is built from 12 residues. CDR3 loop: CAGAGQSYGYTF. The CDR3 DNA is TGTGCCGGCGCGGGGCAGAGCTATGGCTACACCTTC. The entire variable domain, with the rest obtained from reference TRBV2 and TRBJ1-2, is as follows: EPEVTQTPSHQVTQMGQEVILRCVPISNHLYFYWYRQILGQKVEFLVSFYNNEISEKSEIFDDQFSVERPDGSNFTLKIRSTKLEDSAMYFCAGAGQSYGYTFGSGTRLTVV.

The rearrangement links TRBV27 to TRBJ2-1, with a weak D call TRBD1 (5 bases). Looked up from germline, CDR1 is MNHEY and CDR2 is SMNVEV (reference sequence). V lost 6 bases, J lost 6 bases, and 12 bases lay in between. The CDR3 extends over 13 amino acids. The CDR3, as DNA: TGTGCCAGCAGCGGACCGCAGGGCAATGAGCAGTTCTTC. It specifies CASSGPQGNEQFF.

The rearrangement joins TRBV28 to TRBJ2-7; possible D gene TRBD1, 5 bases. CDR1 is MDHEN, CDR2 SYDVKM, per germline. The CDR3 totals 16 residues. Trimming cost V 4 bases and J 0 bases, with 16 bases left between them. CDR3 nucleotide sequence: TGTGCCAGCAGTTCTACCCGTCAGGGCCCCTCCTACGAGCAGTACTTC. Amino acid sequence: CASSSTRQGPSYEQYF.

This chain connects TRBV14 to TRBJ2-5; maybe TRBD2 (5 bases). Trimming stripped 0 bases from V and 4 bases from J, with 9 bases between. CDR1 is SGHDN and CDR2 is FVKESK in the germline V gene. The CDR3 loop spans 14 amino acids. CDR3 residues: CASSQDLAGETQYF. The CDR3 DNA reads as TGTGCCAGCAGCCAAGATTTGGCGGGAGAGACCCAGTACTTC.

The genes are TRBV5-6 and TRBJ1-1, with D possibly being TRBD1 (5 bases). There are 14 residues in the CDR3. V was pared by 7 bases and J by 0 bases, with 13 bases between. Germline assignment: CDR1 SGHDT and CDR2 YYEEEE. The CDR3, as DNA: TGTGCCAGCGCTAAGACAGTAATGAACACTGAAGCTTTCTTT. Translated: CASAKTVMNTEAFF.

This chain links TRBV19 with TRBJ2-1; 7 bases line up with TRBD2. The CDR3 is made up of 13 amino acids. V shed 4 bases, J shed 3 bases, and the junction held 0 bases outside the gene matches. Germline-derived CDR1 and CDR2 are LNHDA and SQIVND (reference sequence). CDR3 sequence: CASSTSGYNEQFF. The CDR3 coding sequence is TGTGCCAGTAGTACTAGCGGCTACAATGAGCAGTTCTTC.